Following are 18 T cell receptor beta chains from one sample sequenced in a study of regulatory T cells in long-lasting Graves disease (dated by TCRdb to the early 2020s). Library preparation was by multiplex PCR. The sequencer was an Illumina HiSeq 4000. To build TCR beta libraries, CDR3 regions were amplified by Arm-PCR using iRepertoire HTBI primers. The public reads were reprocessed in TCRdb via fastp at Q25 and MiXCR, keeping in-frame beta chains. Entries are consolidated by CDR3 protein sequence, retaining the most common genes and DNA. The sample table lists 250,000 to 300,000 distinct CDR3 sequences, approximately 20% of them with a count of one. The ten largest clones represent approximately 14% of the sample. Sample time point, as interpreted from the label and publication: newly diagnosed GD, antithyroid drugs for less than 3 months. For both TCR sequencing and RNA sequencing, RNA was extracted from PBMCs in TRIzol.

The same data also contributed to another study, on T cells in Graves' hyperthyroidism and ophthalmopathy.

This material consisted of peripheral blood mononuclear cells (PBMCs), taken at new diagnosis, from a patient treated with antithyroid drugs. These receptors were obtained from a woman under 40 with Graves disease. Donor details come from another sample of the same person, matched by shared clones.

This clonotype was counted many times. J is TRBJ2-3 and V is TRBV7-3; D gene uncertain. This CDR3 spans 12 amino acids. Germline loops: CDR1 SGHTA, CDR2 FQGTGA. With 2 bases removed from V and 5 bases from J, the gap between germline ends came to 5 bases. This chain's CDR3 is CASSLAEDTQYF. The CDR3 DNA reads as TGTGCCAGCAGCTTAGCGGAAGATACGCAGTATTTT.

V gene TRBV5-6 combines with J gene TRBJ1-2, with a weak D call TRBD1 (5 bases). The CDR3 totals 11 residues. Germline CDR1 is SGHDT and CDR2 is YYEEEE. Trimming took 7 bases from V and 2 from J, leaving 6 bases between them. CDR3 sequence reads: CASGGNYGYTF. CDR3 coding DNA: TGTGCCAGCGGGGGGAACTATGGCTACACCTTC.

This clonotype was counted many times. This chain joins TRBV18 and TRBJ2-1, with D perhaps TRBD1 or TRBD2 (5 bases each). Trimming removed 6 bases at V and 5 bases at J, with 17 bases between. Germline V gene lookup returns CDR1 KGHSH and CDR2 LQKENI. This CDR3 has 15 amino acids. As DNA, the CDR3 is TGTGCCAGCTCCCGAACCGGGACGTACGACAATGAGCAGTTCTTC. Translation gives CASSRTGTYDNEQFF.

With regard to this clonotype: A read error is possible here, since a much larger clone lies one base away. This chain uses TRBV5-1 with TRBJ1-1, with D tentatively TRBD1 (6 bases). Germline V CDR1 and CDR2: SGHRS, YFSETQ. The CDR3 is made up of 15 amino acids. CDR3 DNA sequence: TGCGCCTGCAGCTTGGCCGTGACAGGGAACACTGAAGCTTTCTTT. Its protein product is CACSLAVTGNTEAFF.

This clonotype was detected ten times or more. V gene TRBV18 combines with J gene TRBJ2-7; perhaps TRBD1 as D (6 bases). The CDR3 loop spans 14 amino acids. The V gene lost 5 bases and the J gene lost 4 bases, with 15 bases spanning the gap. Germline V gives CDR1 KGHSH, CDR2 LQKENI. Here the CDR3 reads CASSSSKQGYEQYF. The CDR3 bases are TGTGCCAGCTCATCCAGTAAACAGGGTTACGAGCAGTACTTC. Full variable domain (outside the CDR3, taken from reference TRBV18 and TRBJ2-7): NAGVMQNPRHLVRRRGQEARLRCSPMKGHSHVYWYRQLPEEGLKFMVYLQKENIIDESGMPKERFSAEFPKEGPSILRIQQVVRGDSAAYFCASSSSKQGYEQYFGPGTRLTVT.

Ten or more counts support this clonotype. The V call is TRBV7-2, the J call TRBJ1-1, with D unclear. Germline CDR1 reads SGHTA; CDR2 reads FQGNSA. CDR3 length: 13 residues. V was trimmed by 3 bases and J by 5 bases, leaving 10 bases between them. Written as DNA, the CDR3 is TGTGCCAGCAGCTTCTGGGATAGGACTGAAGCTTTCTTT. It is translated as CASSFWDRTEAFF.

This clonotype was picked up many times. J is TRBJ2-5 and V is TRBV20-1, with TRBD2 matching 10 bases. J gave up 2 bases and V 1 base, and 7 bases lay outside the gene matches. CDR3 size: 16 residues. Germline V lookup: CDR1 DFQATT, CDR2 SNEGSKA (reference sequence). In DNA form, the CDR3 reads TGCAGTGCTAGAGCGGCAGCGGGGGGGTGGCAAGAGACCCAGTACTTC. This gives the protein CSARAAAGGWQETQYF.

This clonotype has at least ten counts. The CDR3 region is CASSESGRGPQHF. CDR3 in DNA: TGTGCCAGCAGTGAATCTGGGCGCGGGCCCCAGCATTTT. The chain joins TRBV2 to TRBJ1-5; D is undetermined. Germline V lookup: CDR1 SNHLY, CDR2 FYNNEI. This CDR3 is built from 13 residues. The V end was cut by 2 bases, the J end by 9 bases, with 11 bases between. Supplemented by reference TRBV2 and TRBJ1-5, the full variable domain reads EPEVTQTPSHQVTQMGQEVILRCVPISNHLYFYWYRQILGQKVEFLVSFYNNEISEKSEIFDDQFSVERPDGSNFTLKIRSTKLEDSAMYFCASSESGRGPQHFGDGTRLSIL.

This rearrangement joins TRBV6-2 or TRBV6-3 to TRBJ1-2; TRBD1 agrees at 10 bases. J was trimmed by 5 bases and V by 4 bases; bases with no gene match: 4. Germline V gene sequence: CDR1 MNHEY, CDR2 SVGEGT. CDR3 length: 14 amino acids. As DNA, the CDR3 is TGTGCCAGCAGTTCCGGGACAGGGGCGTATGGCTACACCTTC. Protein sequence: CASSSGTGAYGYTF.

The table lists this clonotype with many counts. The chain recombines TRBV12-3 or TRBV12-4 with TRBJ1-6; D perhaps matches TRBD1 (5 bases). V dropped 3 bases and J dropped 9 bases, with 12 bases sitting between them. The CDR3 sequence is 14 residues long. The CDR3 DNA sequence: TGTGCCAGCAGTTTGGGCCAGGGTGCTTCACCCCTCCACTTT. Its protein is CASSLGQGASPLHF.

This rearrangement joins TRBV5-1 to TRBJ2-5; 8 nucleotides line up with TRBD1. The CDR3 loop spans 14 amino acids. V dropped 2 bases and J dropped 4; count of bases not matched to a gene: 4. CDR1 and CDR2 (germline): SGHRS, YFSETQ. This CDR3 is CASSFGRGRETQYF. CDR3 in DNA: TGCGCCAGCAGCTTCGGCAGGGGGCGAGAGACCCAGTACTTC.

This clonotype was found many times. The chain is built from TRBV29-1 and TRBJ2-1; 11 positions match TRBD2. The CDR3 is made up of 15 amino acids. CDR1 SQVTM and CDR2 ANQGSEA come from the germline V gene. V trimming: 6 bases; J trimming: 4 bases; junction bases outside the gene matches: 8. In DNA form, the CDR3 reads TGCAGCGTGATCGTAGCGGGGGGGCCTTACAATGAGCAGTTCTTC. Its protein is CSVIVAGGPYNEQFF.

Ten or more counts support this clonotype. The rearrangement uses TRBV27 and TRBJ1-6, with TRBD1 as a possible D gene (6 bases). Per the germline V gene, CDR1 is MNHEY and CDR2 is SMNVEV (reference sequence). Trimming took off 3 bases at V and 10 bases at J, with 13 bases between the two ends. The CDR3 is 14 amino acids. The CDR3 region has the DNA TGTGCCAGCAGTTTTCTCGGGGGCCGCTCACCCCTCCACTTT. Amino acid sequence: CASSFLGGRSPLHF.

This clonotype was seen at least ten times. The V gene is TRBV9, the J gene TRBJ2-3, with 7 bases identical to TRBD2. The length of the CDR3 is 16 residues. The junction had 13 bases not matched to a gene; V was cut back by 3 bases and J by 6 bases. Germline V gives CDR1 SGDLS, CDR2 YYNGEE. The CDR3 DNA sequence: TGTGCCAGCAGCGAGTTTGGGGGGGAACACGGGGATACGCAGTATTTT. This gives the protein CASSEFGGEHGDTQYF.

This clonotype appeared a few times. The chain links TRBV5-4 to TRBJ2-5, with D possibly being TRBD2 (5 bases). The germline V gene encodes CDR1 SGHNT and CDR2 YYREEE (reference sequence). Trimming removed 2 bases from V and 5 bases from J, with 10 bases in between. CDR3 size: 13 residues. The CDR3 loop is CASSFGEQETQYF. The CDR3 nucleotides read TGTGCCAGCAGCTTCGGGGAGCAGGAGACCCAGTACTTC.

The V and J genes are TRBV2 and TRBJ1-5; TRBD1 agrees at 7 bases. Germline lookup yields CDR1 SNHLY and CDR2 FYNNEI. Trimming at V came to 3 bases and at J to 5 bases, leaving 7 bases not matched to a gene. The CDR3 contains 15 residues. Written as DNA, the CDR3 is TGTGCCAGCAGTGATTGGGGACAGCGCGATCAGCCCCAGCATTTT. Encoded protein: CASSDWGQRDQPQHF.

About this clonotype: A far larger clone is one nucleotide away, so this likely arose from a read error. The CDR3 here is CASSPDSNEQYF. The CDR3 DNA reads TGTGCCAGCTCACCAGACAGCAATGAGCAGTACTTC. The J gene is TRBJ2-3, the V gene TRBV18; D is possibly TRBD1 (5 bases). The last part of the DNA fits TRBJ2-7 better; the J call may be wrong. The length of the CDR3 is 12 residues. The germline gives CDR1 KGHSH, CDR2 LQKENI.

Only a few counts were recorded for this clonotype. The rearrangement joins TRBV3-1 to TRBJ2-7, with TRBD2 matching 15 bases. CDR3 length: 17 amino acids. With 4 bases clipped from V and 3 bases from J, the junction kept 7 bases outside the gene matches. CDR1 is LGHDT, CDR2 YNNKEL, per germline (reference sequence). The chain's CDR3 is CASSPLGLAGGIYEQYF. CDR3 in DNA: TGTGCCAGCAGCCCCCTGGGACTAGCGGGGGGAATCTACGAGCAGTACTTC.